This T cell receptor beta chain was found in a study of blood T cell repertoires in COVID-19. Background on the study: Specimens from acute and convalescent COVID-19 originated in the United States, Italy and Spain. Sample material is recorded as cDNA or gDNA derived from T cells, B-cell-depleted T cells, or PBMCs.

Original analysis: Reference gene primers were amplified, and this amplification served to estimate nucleated cell counts. Assay: immunoSEQ multiplex PCR; the TCRdb copy retains only in-frame clones and omits some. The DNA gave D and trimming, while V, J and clone size come from that table. Among about 480,000 clones listed, roughly 90% were seen once. This CDR3 contains 14 residues. Germline CDR1 reads GTSNPN; CDR2 reads SVGIG (reference sequence). Trimming removed 1 base at V and 4 bases at J, with 11 bases between. Resolution of symptoms, clearance, or two negative PCRs was present in recovered Cohort 3 donors.

The chain employs TRBV30 and TRBJ1-5, with unresolved D. Sequences were obtained from PBMCs or T cells enriched from blood (not recorded which). The sequence came from a woman in her 40s who had recovered from COVID-19. The CDR3, as DNA: TGTGCCTGGAGTGCGGGGAACCTAAATCAGCCCCAGCATTTT. Protein product: CAWSAGNLNQPQHF.